This entry lists 8 T cell receptor beta chains sequenced from one sample in a study of shared T cell receptors in the human thymus. Clones were read by immunoSEQ multiplex PCR, and TCRdb kept only the in-frame ones, dropping some. The sample includes 700,000 or so clones, 80% to 90% of them seen just once. These data were also reused for a study on human thymus T cells.

Sequenced sample: thymocytes. The receptors derive from a girl under two years old with a congenital heart defect.

This clone was seen more than once but under ten times. The rearrangement uses TRBV18 and TRBJ2-4; 7 bases agree with TRBD2. V trimming: 1 base; J trimming: 0 bases; junction bases outside the gene matches: 24. The CDR3 sequence is 23 residues long. From germline, CDR1 is KGHSH and CDR2 LQKENI. The CDR3 sequence is CASSPRSPATRAGDYLAKNIQYF. As DNA, the CDR3 is TGTGCCAGCTCACCACGTTCTCCGGCGACCAGGGCCGGGGACTACCTAGCCAAAAACATTCAGTACTTC.

Here the CDR3 DNA reads TGTGCCAGCAGCGTACGCCCTTTGACAGGGGGTCACTATGGCTACACCTTC. This gives the protein CASSVRPLTGGHYGYTF. The chain joins TRBV9 to TRBJ1-2; 9 nucleotides align to TRBD1. Germline lookup yields CDR1 SGDLS and CDR2 YYNGEE. Unmatched junction bases numbered 10, after V lost 1 base and J lost 3 bases. The CDR3 is 17 residues long.

For the CDR3, the DNA is TGTGCCAGTTTGGTAGGGGGTTACTCCTACGAGCAGTACTTC. This gives the protein CASLVGGYSYEQYF. The rearrangement uses TRBV2 and TRBJ2-7; weak D call: TRBD1 (6 bases). The CDR3 is 14 residues long. With 9 bases removed from V and 0 bases from J, the gap between germline ends came to 15 bases. Germline values: CDR1 SNHLY, CDR2 FYNNEI.

This sequence joins TRBV6-5 and TRBJ1-5; 7 bases are a match to TRBD1. Trimming removed 5 bases from V and 1 base from J; junction bases left unmatched: 5. This CDR3 region has 15 residues. In germline, CDR1 is MNHEY, CDR2 SVGAGI. Here the CDR3 DNA reads TGTGCCAGCAGTCGACAGGGTAGGAGCAATCAGCCCCAGCATTTT. The encoded protein is CASSRQGRSNQPQHF.

The V gene is TRBV7-8, the J gene TRBJ2-3, with 11 bases lining up with TRBD1. CDR1 SGHVS and CDR2 FQNEAQ come from the germline V gene. This CDR3 is 17 amino acids long. V dropped 1 base and J dropped 4; count of bases not matched to a gene: 7. The DNA for the CDR3 is TGTGCCAGCAGCTTAGACCGGGACAGGGGGAGGCCAGATACGCAGTATTTT. Its protein product is CASSLDRDRGRPDTQYF.

DNA of the CDR3: TGTGCCAGCAGCGTAGATCCAGGGGCGGCACTAAATTCACCCCTCCACTTT. Its protein product is CASSVDPGAALNSPLHF. J is TRBJ1-6 and V is TRBV9; weak D call: TRBD1 (6 bases). The germline V gene has CDR1 SGDLS and CDR2 YYNGEE. The CDR3 spans 17 residues. Trimming shortened V by 0 bases and J by 7 bases, and 17 bases separated the two germline ends. Full variable domain (outside the CDR3, taken from reference TRBV9 and TRBJ1-6): DSGVTQTPKHLITATGQRVTLRCSPRSGDLSVYWYQQSLDQGLQFLIQYYNGEERAKGNILERFSAQQFPDLHSELNLSSLELGDSALYFCASSVDPGAALNSPLHFGNGTRLTVT.

The CDR3: CASSPGQGNTQETQYF. In DNA, the CDR3 is TGCGCCAGCAGTCCCGGACAGGGGAATACCCAAGAGACCCAGTACTTC. The gene calls are TRBV23-1 and TRBJ2-5, with TRBD1 matching 9 bases. TRBV23-1 is labeled an ORF, and its function is uncertain. There are 16 residues in the CDR3. After removal of 4 bases from V and 1 base from J, the junction contained 7 bases not matched to a gene.

The chain has TRBV15 and TRBJ2-1, with 9 nucleotides matching TRBD2. The CDR3 is made up of 15 amino acids. From germline, CDR1 is LNHNV and CDR2 YYDKDF (reference sequence). V was pared by 3 bases and J by 3 bases, with 3 bases of the junction left unmatched. This chain's CDR3 is CATSSSSGGYNEQFF. The CDR3 DNA reads TGTGCCACCAGCAGCAGTAGCGGGGGCTACAATGAGCAGTTCTTC.